This T cell receptor beta chain was profiled in a study of cytomegalovirus exposure and HLA in healthy donors. The overall study: An early data release held 75 million to 100 million unique TCRs from HLA-typed donors. Whole-study results and caveats: Another analysis was done later, and it associated approximately 18,000 TCR beta sequences with HLA alleles at 0.05 false discovery rate.

The donors were healthy bone marrow donors. Remarks on this clone: As yet, its antigen is unknown. Different DNA sequences within this sample yield the same CDR3.

The PCR made use of 60 Vbeta and 13 Jbeta primers. Under the authors' procedure: Approximately 12 million of some 80 million unique TCR beta chains were shared, per a later count. TCRdb keeps only in-frame clones here, not all; method: immunoSEQ multiplex PCR. Clone size and the V and J calls come from that table; the DNA yielded D and trimming. The sample has roughly 150,000 clones, 9.7% seen once. The CDR3 loop spans 15 amino acids. The V and J ends lost 2 bases and 3 bases, in that order; junction bases with no gene match: 3. Germline V gene sequence: CDR1 SGHDN, CDR2 FVKESK. Sequenced input: PBMCs. The sequence derives from a man between 45 and 60 years old in good health and CMV-seronegative. The chain is built from TRBV14 and TRBJ2-3, with 9 bases matching TRBD2. The CDR3: CASSQLAGLTDTQYF. The CDR3 nucleotides are TGTGCCAGCAGCCAACTAGCGGGATTAACAGATACGCAGTATTTT. The complete variable domain, with remaining parts taken from reference TRBV14 and TRBJ2-3, reads EAGVTQFPSHSVIEKGQTVTLRCDPISGHDNLYWYRRVMGKEIKFLLHFVKESKQDESGMPNNRFLAERTGGTYSTLKVQPAELEDSGVYFCASSQLAGLTDTQYFGPGTRLTVL.